Below are 22 T cell receptor beta chains sequenced from a single sample in a study of shared clonotypes between healthy human individuals (dated by TCRdb to between 2020 and 2021). Libraries were prepared through the immunoSEQ multiplex PCR assay. What TCRdb holds here is the immuneACCESS table cut down to in-frame rearrangements. Part of the clones is not present; checked against another copy, under half of the missing clones reflect an unresolved V gene, and the others are unexplained. The sample contains about 680,000 clones, 55% to 75% of them found a single time. The biggest ten clones account for 1.8% of the sample. Sequencing was done on a sample of memory CD4+ T cells sorted from blood. In light of the paper, this sample's cell subset or site label describes: CD45RA-negative fraction. Source of these receptors: a woman aged 30 to 39 in good health.

The rearrangement links TRBV9 to TRBJ2-5; the match to TRBD2 covers 11 bases. The junction had 4 bases not matched to a gene; V was cut back by 0 bases and J by 3 bases. Per germline, CDR1 SGDLS and CDR2 YYNGEE. The CDR3 is 16 residues long. CDR3 sequence reads: CASSVGLAGTKETQYF. CDR3 bases: TGTGCCAGCAGCGTAGGACTAGCGGGGACCAAAGAGACCCAGTACTTC.

The V gene is TRBV14, the J gene TRBJ2-5; D is unresolved. CDR1 is SGHDN and CDR2 is FVKESK in the germline V gene. This CDR3 is 16 amino acids long. With 1 base removed from V and 2 bases from J, the gap between germline ends came to 14 bases. The CDR3 here is CASSQVQVWGQETQYF. CDR3 sequence (DNA): TGTGCCAGCAGCCAAGTCCAGGTCTGGGGACAAGAGACCCAGTACTTC.

Ten or more counts support this clone. Other DNA sequences from this sample encode an identical CDR3 as well. The chain employs TRBV5-1 and TRBJ2-7, with 13 positions matching TRBD2. Trimming removed 4 bases from V and 7 bases from J; junction bases left unmatched: 5. CDR1 SGHRS and CDR2 YFSETQ come from the germline V gene. The CDR3 totals 14 residues. CDR3 in amino acids: CASSPGTSGTEQYF. CDR3 nucleotide sequence: TGCGCCAGCAGCCCCGGGACTAGCGGGACTGAGCAGTACTTC.

V is TRBV28 and J is TRBJ1-2; no clear D. The V gene's germline CDR1 is MDHEN and CDR2 SYDVKM. CDR3 size: 11 residues. Trimming stripped 6 bases from V and 6 bases from J, with 8 bases between. Written as DNA, the CDR3 is TGTGCCAGCAGGGATTGGGATGGCTACACCTTC. The encoded protein is CASRDWDGYTF.

A single count supports this clone. The rearrangement uses TRBV27 and TRBJ2-7; weak D call: TRBD1 (5 bases). V dropped 6 bases and J dropped 0 bases, with 15 bases sitting between them. The CDR3 is made up of 15 amino acids. Germline CDR1 is MNHEY and CDR2 is SMNVEV (reference sequence). The CDR3 reads CASRFQGTSSYEQYF. The CDR3 DNA sequence: TGTGCCAGCAGGTTCCAGGGCACATCCTCCTACGAGCAGTACTTC.

The chain carries TRBV18 and TRBJ2-7, with D perhaps TRBD1 (6 bases). Trimming cost V 2 bases and J 0 bases, with 8 bases left between them. The germline V gene encodes CDR1 KGHSH and CDR2 LQKENI. This CDR3 comprises 14 residues. CDR3 nucleotides: TGTGCCAGCTCACCAGCAGGGGACTCCTACGAGCAGTACTTC. As protein: CASSPAGDSYEQYF.

This clone has more than one count but fewer than ten. This chain connects TRBV19 to TRBJ2-1; 14 bases map to TRBD2. Germline CDR1 is LNHDA and CDR2 is SQIVND (reference sequence). The J segment lost 10 bases and the V segment lost 7 bases, leaving 12 bases of the junction unmatched. CDR3 length: 16 amino acids. CDR3: CASIKSGTSGSNEQFF. As DNA, the CDR3 is TGTGCCAGTATCAAATCCGGGACTAGCGGGAGTAACGAGCAGTTCTTC.

The V gene is TRBV19, the J gene TRBJ2-2; D may be TRBD1 or TRBD2 (6 bases each). Germline lookup yields CDR1 LNHDA and CDR2 SQIVND (reference sequence). Trimming took off 5 bases at V and 0 bases at J, with 16 bases between the two ends. This CDR3 has 17 residues. CDR3 loop: CASSRVRGVANTGELFF. CDR3 in DNA: TGTGCCAGTAGTCGGGTAAGGGGGGTCGCGAACACCGGGGAGCTGTTTTTT. Based on the CDR3 plus reference TRBV19 and TRBJ2-2, the full variable domain is DGGITQSPKYLFRKEGQNVTLSCEQNLNHDAMYWYRQDPGQGLRLIYYSQIVNDFQKGDIAEGYSVSREKKESFPLTVTSAQKNPTAFYLCASSRVRGVANTGELFFGEGSRLTVL.

This clone was recorded a few times. This rearrangement joins TRBV7-2 to TRBJ2-3; the D gene is possibly TRBD2 (6 bases). CDR1 is SGHTA, CDR2 FQGNSA, per germline. This CDR3 region has 13 residues. The ends were cut back, 11 bases at V and 7 bases at J, with 19 bases in the middle. The CDR3 loop is CASLPGSGYTQYF. CDR3 bases: TGTGCCTCACTACCAGGTAGCGGTTATACGCAGTATTTT.

This chain uses TRBV27 with TRBJ1-2, with D possibly TRBD1 on 5 matching bases. This CDR3 contains 11 residues. V shed 5 bases and J shed 8 bases, with 9 bases lying between them. The V gene's germline CDR1 is MNHEY and CDR2 SMNVEV (reference sequence). CDR3 loop: CASSGQGGYTF. DNA for the CDR3: TGTGCCAGCAGTGGGCAGGGCGGCTACACCTTC.

The chain recombines TRBV7-9 with TRBJ2-7, with D perhaps TRBD1 or TRBD2 (6 bases each). The CDR3 extends over 16 amino acids. The germline V and J ends were trimmed by 2 bases and 4 bases, with 18 bases remaining between them. Germline CDR1 SEHNR, CDR2 FQNEAQ (reference sequence). The CDR3 region has the DNA TGTGCCAGCAGCTTATCGGTAGGGCAGGGGAGGTACGAGCAGTACTTC. Translation: CASSLSVGQGRYEQYF.

This clone was detected only a few times. The chain recombines TRBV14 with TRBJ2-1, with no clear D. The CDR3 loop spans 14 amino acids. In germline, CDR1 is SGHDN, CDR2 FVKESK. The V end was cut by 0 bases, the J end by 5 bases, with 8 bases between. DNA of the CDR3: TGTGCCAGCAGCCAAGAAAGGGCCAACAATGAGCAGTTCTTC. Its protein product is CASSQERANNEQFF.

The chain links TRBV15 to TRBJ2-1; 10 nucleotides align to TRBD2. CDR1 is LNHNV, CDR2 YYDKDF, per germline (reference sequence). This CDR3 is built from 17 residues. V shed 1 base and J 4 bases; nucleotides not matched to a gene: 7. The CDR3 DNA follows: TGTGCCACCAGCAGAGGTCAAACTAGCGGGGTATACAATGAGCAGTTCTTC. Translation: CATSRGQTSGVYNEQFF. Full variable domain (outside the CDR3, taken from reference TRBV15 and TRBJ2-1): DAMVIQNPRYQVTQFGKPVTLSCSQTLNHNVMYWYQQKSSQAPKLLFHYYDKDFNNEADTPDNFQSRRPNTSFCFLDIRSPGLGDTAMYLCATSRGQTSGVYNEQFFGPGTRLTVL.

V gene TRBV5-1 combines with J gene TRBJ1-1; 8 bases fit TRBD1. The germline V gene has CDR1 SGHRS and CDR2 YFSETQ. The CDR3 totals 14 residues. With 4 bases clipped from V and 2 bases from J, the junction kept 4 bases outside the gene matches. The CDR3 reads CASSGGQENTEAFF. In nucleotides, the CDR3 is TGCGCCAGCAGCGGGGGACAGGAAAACACTGAAGCTTTCTTT. The variable domain in full, with the rest retrieved from reference TRBV5-1 and TRBJ1-1, is KAGVTQTPRYLIKTRGQQVTLSCSPISGHRSVSWYQQTPGQGLQFLFEYFSETQRNKGNFPGRFSGRQFSNSRSEMNVSTLELGDSALYLCASSGGQENTEAFFGQGTRLTVV.

A note on this clone: Distinct nucleotide sequences in the sample also encode this CDR3. This chain links TRBV30 with TRBJ1-3, with D possibly matching TRBD1 (6 bases). CDR1 is GTSNPN, CDR2 SVGIG, per germline (reference sequence). This CDR3 has 13 residues. The ends were cut back, 5 bases at V and 4 bases at J, with 12 bases in the middle. The CDR3 sequence: CAWLQGSGNTIYF. CDR3 nucleotides: TGTGCCTGGCTACAGGGATCCGGAAACACCATATATTTT. The entire variable domain, with the rest obtained from reference TRBV30 and TRBJ1-3, is as follows: SQTIHQWPATLVQPVGSPLSLECTVEGTSNPNLYWYRQAAGRGLQLLFYSVGIGQISSEVPQNLSASRPQDRQFILSSKKLLLSDSGFYLCAWLQGSGNTIYFGEGSWLTVV.

This clone was seen once. V gene TRBV9 combines with J gene TRBJ2-3, with a weak D call TRBD2 (5 bases). In germline, CDR1 is SGDLS, CDR2 YYNGEE. This CDR3 is 15 amino acids long. Trimming pared 4 bases from V and 2 bases from J, leaving 14 bases between. This CDR3 is CASSPNPGNTDTQYF. CDR3 in DNA: TGTGCCAGCAGCCCCAACCCGGGGAACACAGATACGCAGTATTTT.

V is TRBV18 and J is TRBJ1-4; 7 bases fit TRBD1. J was trimmed by 5 bases and V by 3 bases; bases with no gene match: 3. Germline CDR1 is KGHSH and CDR2 is LQKENI. The CDR3 runs 14 residues. CDR3 in amino acids: CASSPTDRNEKLFF. CDR3 DNA sequence: TGTGCCAGCTCACCGACGGACAGGAATGAAAAACTGTTTTTT.

The gene calls are TRBV18 and TRBJ2-7; TRBD2 matches 12 bases. From germline, CDR1 is KGHSH and CDR2 LQKENI. V trimming: 3 bases; J trimming: 3 bases; junction bases outside the gene matches: 6. CDR3 length equals 16 residues. CDR3 nucleotide sequence: TGTGCCAGCTCACCGGGGGGACTAGCGGGCGACTACGAGCAGTACTTC. Protein product: CASSPGGLAGDYEQYF.

This clone was picked up a small number of times. The V call is TRBV10-3, the J call TRBJ2-3; 7 nucleotides match TRBD2. Per germline, CDR1 ENHRY and CDR2 SYGVKD. The V gene end was trimmed by 4 bases and the J gene end by 6 bases; junction bases not matched to a gene: 4. The CDR3 runs 13 residues. The chain's CDR3 is CAISVTSLDTQYF. The CDR3 DNA reads as TGTGCCATCAGTGTGACTAGCCTGGATACGCAGTATTTT.

The chain recombines TRBV18 with TRBJ2-5; the D is unclear. The CDR3 runs 13 residues. The germline V and J ends were trimmed by 5 bases and 2 bases, with 9 bases remaining between them. Germline V lookup: CDR1 KGHSH, CDR2 LQKENI. CDR3 loop: CASSDDQQETQYF. In DNA form, the CDR3 reads TGTGCCAGCTCAGACGACCAACAAGAGACCCAGTACTTC.

The genes are TRBV28 and TRBJ2-3; the match to TRBD1 covers 11 bases. This CDR3 has 17 amino acids. CDR1 and CDR2 from the germline V gene are MDHEN and SYDVKM. The J segment lost 5 bases and the V segment lost 3 bases, leaving 10 bases of the junction unmatched. The CDR3 sequence is CASSFDPGQGAKDTQYF. CDR3 coding DNA: TGTGCCAGCAGTTTCGACCCCGGACAGGGGGCTAAAGATACGCAGTATTTT.

This clone was picked up a small number of times. The chain joins TRBV28 to TRBJ2-1; D call uncertain. The CDR3 is 14 amino acids. Germline V gives CDR1 MDHEN, CDR2 SYDVKM. Deletions cut 6 bases from V and 3 bases from J, with 12 bases between. CDR3 protein: CASSQPDFYNEQFF. In DNA, the CDR3 is TGTGCCAGCAGCCAGCCCGACTTCTACAATGAGCAGTTCTTC.